This T cell receptor beta chain is from a study of cytomegalovirus exposure and HLA in healthy donors. The study's findings and limits: Later analysis found that TCR beta chains associated with HLA were more clonally expanded than other, equally common chains. There were several of the most significant clusters that appeared linked to common viral pathogens in a later analysis. A later analysis associated 16,000 or so TCR beta sequences with HLA alleles at a 0.05 false discovery rate. In a later analysis, across HLA loci, associated TCR counts were highest for DRB1, lowest for HLA-C.

Regarding this clone: Its antigen is not known.

The PCR was carried out with 60 Vbeta primers and 13 Jbeta primers. Only in-frame clones appear in the TCRdb table, and some are missing; sequencing was by immunoSEQ multiplex PCR. Among around 130,000 clones listed, roughly 79% were seen once. Germline assignment: CDR1 KGHSH and CDR2 LQKENI. This CDR3 comprises 14 residues. V was shortened by 2 bases and J by 0 bases, with 8 bases between the two germline ends. The sequenced material came from PBMCs. The sequence came from a woman aged 18-29 years in good health and CMV-seronegative. The J gene is TRBJ2-7, the V gene TRBV18; TRBD2 might be the D (5 bases). The CDR3 coding sequence is TGTGCCAGCTCACCAGACGGGAACTCCTACGAGCAGTACTTC. Translation gives CASSPDGNSYEQYF.